These 22 T cell receptor beta chains were sequenced from one sample in a study of T-cell memory formation after mild COVID-19. TCRdb re-called the 5' RACE reads with MiXCR, one entry per CDR3 protein. This table has 390,000 or so distinct CDR3 sequences, roughly 15% appearing once. Sequenced sample: PBMCs or a T cell subset sorted from them (not recorded which). The source is a man between 18 and 35 years old who had mild COVID-19 (a few samples of this study predate the infection). Cell type and time point are not known.

The rearrangement uses TRBV28 and TRBJ1-1; D possibly corresponds to TRBD1 (6 bases). In germline, CDR1 is MDHEN, CDR2 SYDVKM. CDR3 length equals 15 residues. The V gene lost 5 bases and the J gene lost 0 bases, with 13 bases spanning the gap. CDR3: CASSQEGVMNTEAFF. CDR3 coding DNA: TGTGCCAGCAGTCAAGAGGGGGTGATGAACACTGAAGCTTTCTTT.

This clonotype has more than one count but fewer than ten. As DNA, the CDR3 is TGTGCCAGTAGTCGGGACTCCCGACCTGACTATGGCTACACCTTC. Residues: CASSRDSRPDYGYTF. V gene TRBV19 combines with J gene TRBJ1-2; possible D gene TRBD1, 5 bases. This CDR3 comprises 15 residues. Germline CDR1 LNHDA, CDR2 SQIVND (reference sequence). The V end was cut by 5 bases, the J end by 3 bases, with 16 bases between.

The J gene is TRBJ2-1, the V gene TRBV28; 7 bases are a match to TRBD1. V shed 3 bases and J 6 bases; nucleotides not matched to a gene: 8. CDR1 is MDHEN, CDR2 SYDVKM, per germline. This CDR3 region has 15 residues. The CDR3 loop reads CASSFADRTANEQFF. For the CDR3, the DNA is TGTGCCAGCAGTTTCGCGGACAGGACTGCCAATGAGCAGTTCTTC.

This clonotype turned up a few times. V usage is TRBV20-1 and J usage is TRBJ2-3; TRBD1 matches 7 bases. The length of the CDR3 is 15 residues. Trimming cost V 3 bases and J 5 bases; bases outside gene matches: 11. Per germline, CDR1 DFQATT and CDR2 SNEGSKA (reference sequence). This chain's CDR3 is CSARVGQGVIDTQYF. The CDR3 DNA sequence: TGCAGTGCTAGGGTCGGGCAGGGGGTCATAGATACGCAGTATTTT.

The chain has TRBV7-2 and TRBJ2-5; D uncertain. CDR1 and CDR2 from the germline V gene are SGHTA and FQGNSA. The CDR3 covers 13 residues. Trimming took 8 bases from V and 0 from J, leaving 10 bases between them. Here the CDR3 reads CASGLRNQETQYF. The CDR3 bases are TGTGCCAGCGGTCTTCGGAACCAAGAGACCCAGTACTTC.

The gene calls are TRBV29-1 and TRBJ1-5, with TRBD1 as a possible D gene (5 bases). The length of the CDR3 is 14 residues. Germline V gives CDR1 SQVTM, CDR2 ANQGSEA. V lost 4 bases to trimming and J lost 2 bases, with 12 bases between them. The CDR3 DNA reads as TGCAGCGTTGGGGTGGGCAGGGGCAATCAGCCCCAGCATTTT. This encodes CSVGVGRGNQPQHF.

As DNA, the CDR3 is TGTGCCAGCCGGGGTCGAGTTGCCTACGAGCAGTACGTC. Translated: CASRGRVAYEQYV. The rearrangement joins TRBV25-1 to TRBJ2-7; D might be TRBD2 (5 bases). Trimming stripped 8 bases from V and 2 bases from J, with 13 bases between. Germline V gene data show CDR1 as MGHDK and CDR2 as SYGVNS. The CDR3 is 13 amino acids.

V and J are TRBV11-2 and TRBJ2-3, with TRBD2 matching 9 bases. The CDR3 is made up of 14 amino acids. Germline lookup yields CDR1 SGHAT and CDR2 FQNNGV. V lost 4 bases to trimming and J lost 4 bases; unmatched junction nucleotides: 3. CDR3 protein: CASSSTSGSDTQYF. The CDR3 DNA reads TGTGCCAGCAGCTCGACTAGCGGTTCAGATACGCAGTATTTT.

The sample holds a few counts of this clonotype. This chain uses TRBV10-3 with TRBJ1-1; 7 nucleotides agree with TRBD1. V shed 6 bases and J 4 bases; nucleotides not matched to a gene: 8. The CDR3 is 14 amino acids. The V gene's germline CDR1 is ENHRY and CDR2 SYGVKD. CDR3 coding DNA: TGTGCCATCAGGGACCTGACAGGGCGCACTGAAGCTTTCTTT. Translating it yields CAIRDLTGRTEAFF.

This chain links TRBV9 with TRBJ2-3; possibly TRBD1 for D (7 bases). The CDR3 extends over 16 amino acids. The germline gives CDR1 SGDLS, CDR2 YYNGEE. Between the trimmed V and J ends, which lost 0 bases and 2 bases, there was a span of 13 bases. The CDR3 loop is CASSVGTGLLTDTQYF. Here the CDR3 DNA reads TGTGCCAGCAGCGTAGGGACAGGACTACTCACAGATACGCAGTATTTT.

This clonotype ranks as medium-sized. The chain links TRBV5-6 to TRBJ2-3, with a tentative D call TRBD2 (5 bases). With 1 base removed from V and 5 bases from J, the gap between germline ends came to 17 bases. CDR3 size: 16 residues. CDR1 and CDR2 (germline): SGHDT, YYEEEE. The CDR3 nucleotides read TGTGCCAGCAGCTTGACGGACGGGAACCGAGTAGATACGCAGTATTTT. Amino acid sequence: CASSLTDGNRVDTQYF.

This clonotype was seen more than once but under ten times. J is TRBJ2-3 and V is TRBV5-1; D perhaps matches TRBD2 (6 bases). CDR3 length: 12 residues. Germline lookup yields CDR1 SGHRS and CDR2 YFSETQ. Trimming stripped 5 bases from V and 5 bases from J, with 9 bases between. The CDR3 DNA reads as TGCGCCAGCAGGGGACTTCTAGATACGCAGTATTTT. Translation gives CASRGLLDTQYF.

The chain combines TRBV29-1 with TRBJ1-1; no definite D call. Trimming cost V 7 bases and J 7 bases, with 22 bases left between them. The CDR3 sequence is 14 residues long. In germline, CDR1 is SQVTM, CDR2 ANQGSEA. CDR3 loop: CSGTQAGRIVEAFF. CDR3 coding DNA: TGCAGCGGTACTCAAGCTGGACGAATTGTTGAAGCTTTCTTT.

The chain couples TRBV20-1 to TRBJ1-2; 7 nucleotides align to TRBD1. The V segment lost 6 bases and the J segment 4 bases; nucleotides outside the gene matches: 11. From germline, CDR1 is DFQATT and CDR2 SNEGSKA (reference sequence). The CDR3 is made up of 14 amino acids. CDR3: CSASNRGESYGYTF. CDR3 nucleotides: TGCAGTGCCAGCAACAGGGGAGAAAGCTATGGCTACACCTTC.

The chain links TRBV9 to TRBJ1-1; D is possibly TRBD1 (6 bases). The CDR3 sequence is 15 residues long. V gave up 2 bases and J gave up 8 bases, with 19 bases separating them. The germline V gene encodes CDR1 SGDLS and CDR2 YYNGEE. The CDR3 region is CASSVAGDDGREAFF. CDR3 DNA sequence: TGTGCCAGCAGCGTCGCAGGGGACGACGGTCGAGAAGCTTTCTTT.

Only a few counts were recorded for this clonotype. The rearrangement links TRBV7-2 to TRBJ2-1; D gene ambiguous. V dropped 5 bases and J dropped 9 bases, with 14 bases sitting between them. The germline CDR1 and CDR2 sequences are SGHTA and FQGNSA. This CDR3 is 13 amino acids long. CDR3 region: CASSPPGDGEQFF. For the CDR3, the DNA is TGTGCCAGCAGCCCCCCCGGTGACGGTGAGCAGTTCTTC.

This clonotype was recorded a few times. The chain uses TRBV3-1 and TRBJ1-3; D call uncertain. CDR1 is LGHDT and CDR2 is YNNKEL in the germline V gene (reference sequence). V was cut by 1 base and J by 0 bases, with 7 bases left in between. CDR3 size: 15 residues. The CDR3 nucleotides are TGTGCCAGCAGCCAAGGGTCCCACTCTGGAAACACCATATATTTT. Translation: CASSQGSHSGNTIYF.

This clonotype was counted at least ten times. This chain uses TRBV20-1 with TRBJ2-5; 8 bases are a match to TRBD2. The CDR3 spans 13 residues. The germline V gene encodes CDR1 DFQATT and CDR2 SNEGSKA (reference sequence). V dropped 3 bases and J dropped 3; count of bases not matched to a gene: 3. The CDR3 DNA is TGCAGTGCTAGCGGGGGGGTTGAAGAGACCCAGTACTTC. Protein product: CSASGGVEETQYF.

This clonotype was counted at least ten times. The chain joins TRBV6-7 to TRBJ2-2; 8 bases map to TRBD2. TRBV6-7 is an open reading frame whose function is uncertain. J lost 0 bases, V lost 0 bases, and 9 bases had no gene match. The CDR3 loop spans 19 amino acids. DNA of the CDR3: TGTGCCAGCAGTTACTCGAATCGGCTAGCGGGCGCGAACACCGGGGAGCTGTTTTTT. This translates into CASSYSNRLAGANTGELFF.

V usage is TRBV7-2 and J usage is TRBJ2-4; tentatively, D is TRBD2 (7 bases). Germline loops: CDR1 SGHTA, CDR2 FQGNSA. The germline V and J ends were trimmed by 5 bases and 5 bases, with 16 bases remaining between them. CDR3 length equals 15 residues. The CDR3 protein is CASSGGGGTQNIQYF. The DNA for the CDR3 is TGTGCCAGCAGCGGAGGGGGGGGGACCCAAAACATTCAGTACTTC.

Only a few counts were recorded for this clonotype. The chain recombines TRBV7-8 with TRBJ1-5; D remains unclear. The germline CDR1 and CDR2 sequences are SGHVS and FQNEAQ. V lost 1 base and J lost 2, with 12 bases in between. CDR3 length equals 16 residues. The CDR3 reads CASSLEPGGGNQPQHF. Here the CDR3 DNA reads TGTGCCAGCAGCTTAGAACCGGGTGGGGGCAATCAGCCCCAGCATTTT.

The table lists this clonotype with a few counts. V and J are TRBV20-1 and TRBJ2-6, with D hard to call. The CDR3 covers 14 residues. Germline V gene sequence: CDR1 DFQATT, CDR2 SNEGSKA (reference sequence). The germline V and J ends were trimmed by 5 bases and 0 bases, with 8 bases remaining between them. The CDR3 here is CSALVHSGANVLTF. The CDR3 DNA reads TGCAGTGCTCTTGTCCACTCTGGGGCCAACGTCCTGACTTTC.